This T cell receptor beta chain is from a study of patients and donors after allogeneic stem cell transplantation. The J segment lost 3 bases and the V segment lost 3 bases, leaving 5 bases of the junction unmatched. Per the germline V gene, CDR1 is SGHRS and CDR2 is YFSETQ. The CDR3 has 16 amino acids. Using its own MiXCR run on the RT-PCR reads, TCRdb lists one record per CDR3 protein. The profile shows about 960,000 distinct CDR3 sequences, roughly 18% of them singletons. The gene calls are TRBV5-1 and TRBJ2-2; 10 nucleotides match TRBD1. The TCR sequence derives from a human donor who was either an allogeneic HSCT recipient or a stem cell or donor lymphocyte infusion donor (not recorded which). It is not recorded whose cells these are; they may come from a transplant donor. Sequencing was done on a sample of blood, either unsorted or a sorted T cell fraction (not recorded which). The CDR3 loop reads CASSSLGQGHTGELFF. The CDR3, as DNA: TGCGCCAGCAGCTCCCTGGGACAGGGGCACACCGGGGAGCTGTTTTTT.